Listed here is a single TCR beta chain. The data belong to a study of cytomegalovirus exposure and HLA in healthy donors. Germline V gene lookup returns CDR1 SSHAT and CDR2 FNYEAQ (reference sequence). This CDR3 is 14 amino acids long. The V and J ends lost 1 base and 5 bases respectively, with 11 bases between them. Use of 60 Vbeta and 13 Jbeta primers characterized the PCR. Measured with immunoSEQ multiplex PCR; TCRdb has only the in-frame clones, and not every one. Recorded here are 96,000 or so clones; the top ten clones represent about 5.9%. Sequencing was done on a sample of PBMCs. This sequence joins TRBV7-7 and TRBJ2-5; D is possibly TRBD2 (6 bases). This TCR came from a girl aged 10 to 17 in good health and CMV-seropositive. CDR3 DNA sequence: TGTGCCAGCAGCTTAGGACTAGGGCGGGAGACCCAGTACTTC. Its protein is CASSLGLGRETQYF. Full variable domain (rest looked up from reference TRBV7-7 and TRBJ2-5): GAGVSQSPRYKVTKRGQDVTLRCDPISSHATLYWYQQALGQGPEFLTYFNYEAQPDKSGLPSDRFSAERPEGSISTLTIQRTEQRDSAMYRCASSLGLGRETQYFGPGTRLLVL.